Listed here is a single TCR beta chain. Its antigen is not yet known. No base-level quality is on record; no much larger clone is a single base apart. The data belong to a study of T-cell reconstitution after alpha-beta-depleted transplantation in children (dated by TCRdb to between 2015 and 2016). For context, the study as a whole: T-cell immune reconstitution after TCRalphabeta/CD19-depleted allogeneic hematopoietic cell transplantation in children was quantitatively tracked in the study by means of TCR repertoire profiling. Overall results and qualifications from the work: In some patients, the high TCRbeta diversity seen at day 60 was put down to recipient T cells and intrathymic progenitors that had survived conditioning. Hyperexpanded clone frequencies declined over subsequent months; after one year, T-cell counts and TCRbeta diversity were mostly attributed to newly produced T cells. The apparently early recovery of alphabetaT-cell counts about two months after transplant reportedly depended on only several hundred rapidly expanded clones that came from non-depleted graft cells.

The treatment or condition label for this specimen denotes: allogeneic hematopoietic cell transplantation with graft depleted of TCRalphabeta T cells and CD19 B cells. The children who served as transplant recipients had been given grafts of TCRalphabeta/CD19-depleted allogeneic hematopoietic cells. From the cysteine up to the phenylalanine, the CDR3 has a length of 16 residues. CDR3 DNA only is kept here, 48 bases in frame from base 1. V lost 0 bases and J lost 0 bases; the stretch between them is 11 bases long. CDR1 and CDR2 were assigned from the germline V gene (reference sequence) as DFQATT and SNEGSKA. Library generation was performed with PCR. Sequencing was performed on an Illumina HiSeq 2500. Molecular barcoding was employed in the preparation of TCR libraries, with unique molecular identifiers being used to normalize TCRbeta repertoire quantification. TCRdb reran the public reads through fastp at Q25 and MiXCR, keeping productive beta chains. Identical CDR3 protein sequences are pooled into one entry, listed with their most common genes and DNA. In this sample the table shows about 980,000 distinct CDR3 sequences, around 30% of which occur a single time. The ten largest clones capture more than 25% of the sample.

The material was PBMCs, mostly from graft donor cells, obtained 360 days after TCRalphabeta/CD19-depleted stem cell transplant. The V and J segments used are TRBV20-1 and TRBJ2-2, and possibly TRBD2, on 6 matching bases. This TCR came from a boy in the first two years of life who had a stem cell transplant for SCID, so the T cells may come from the graft donor. The CDR3 protein is CSARDPGGANTGELFF. DNA sequence: TGCAGTGCTAGAGATCCGGGCGGGGCGAACACCGGGGAGCTGTTTTTT.